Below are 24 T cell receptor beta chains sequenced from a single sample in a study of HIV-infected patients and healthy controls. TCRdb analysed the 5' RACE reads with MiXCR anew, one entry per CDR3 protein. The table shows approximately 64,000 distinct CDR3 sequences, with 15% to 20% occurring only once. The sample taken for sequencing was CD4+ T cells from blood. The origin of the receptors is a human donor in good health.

The CDR3, as DNA: TGTGCCAGCAGCCAAGAGAGCGGGTACAATCAGCCCCAGCATTTT. Translated: CASSQESGYNQPQHF. The J gene is TRBJ1-5, the V gene TRBV3-1; D remains unclear. From germline, CDR1 is LGHDT and CDR2 YNNKEL (reference sequence). This CDR3 is 15 amino acids long. V was trimmed by 0 bases and J by 3 bases, leaving 9 bases between them.

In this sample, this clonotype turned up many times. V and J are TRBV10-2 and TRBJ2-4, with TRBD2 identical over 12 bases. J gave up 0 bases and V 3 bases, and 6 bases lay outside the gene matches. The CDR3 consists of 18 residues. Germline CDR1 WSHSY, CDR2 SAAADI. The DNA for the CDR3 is TGCGCCAGCAGTGAACTAGCGGGGGGCATATTAGCCAAAAACATTCAGTACTTC. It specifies CASSELAGGILAKNIQYF.

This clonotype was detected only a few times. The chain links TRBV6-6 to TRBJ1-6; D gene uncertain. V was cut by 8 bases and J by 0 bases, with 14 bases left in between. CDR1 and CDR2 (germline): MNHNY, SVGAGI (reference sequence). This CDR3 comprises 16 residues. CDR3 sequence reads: CASVQADSSYNSPLHF. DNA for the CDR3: TGTGCCAGCGTCCAGGCCGATAGCTCCTATAATTCACCCCTCCACTTT.

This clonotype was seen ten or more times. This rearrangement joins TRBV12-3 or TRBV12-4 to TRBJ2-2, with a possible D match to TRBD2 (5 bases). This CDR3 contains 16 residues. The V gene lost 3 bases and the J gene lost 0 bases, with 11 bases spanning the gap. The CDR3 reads CASSFRAVANTGELFF. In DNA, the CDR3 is TGTGCCAGCAGTTTTCGAGCGGTGGCGAACACCGGGGAGCTGTTTTTT.

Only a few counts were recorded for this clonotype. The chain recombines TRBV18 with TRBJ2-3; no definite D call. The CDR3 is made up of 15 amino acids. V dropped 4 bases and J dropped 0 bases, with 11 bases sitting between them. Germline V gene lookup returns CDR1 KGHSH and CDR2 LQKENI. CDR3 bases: TGTGCCAGCTCACGAGACACGGGTAGCACAGATACGCAGTATTTT. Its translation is CASSRDTGSTDTQYF. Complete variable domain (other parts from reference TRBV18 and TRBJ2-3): NAGVMQNPRHLVRRRGQEARLRCSPMKGHSHVYWYRQLPEEGLKFMVYLQKENIIDESGMPKERFSAEFPKEGPSILRIQQVVRGDSAAYFCASSRDTGSTDTQYFGPGTRLTVL.

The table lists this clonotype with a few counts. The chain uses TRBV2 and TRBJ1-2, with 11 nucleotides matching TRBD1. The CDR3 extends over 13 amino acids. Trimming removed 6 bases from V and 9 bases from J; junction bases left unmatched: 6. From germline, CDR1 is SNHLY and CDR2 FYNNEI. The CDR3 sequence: CASRKGQGGSYTF. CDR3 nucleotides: TGTGCCAGCAGGAAGGGACAGGGGGGAAGCTACACCTTC.

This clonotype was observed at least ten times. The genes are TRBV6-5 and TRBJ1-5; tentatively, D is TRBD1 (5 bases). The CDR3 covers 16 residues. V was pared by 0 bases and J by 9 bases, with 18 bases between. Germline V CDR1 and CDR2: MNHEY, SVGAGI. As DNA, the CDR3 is TGTGCCAGCAGTTACTCCAGGGCTGGGAAGATTATGCCCCAGCATTTT. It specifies CASSYSRAGKIMPQHF.

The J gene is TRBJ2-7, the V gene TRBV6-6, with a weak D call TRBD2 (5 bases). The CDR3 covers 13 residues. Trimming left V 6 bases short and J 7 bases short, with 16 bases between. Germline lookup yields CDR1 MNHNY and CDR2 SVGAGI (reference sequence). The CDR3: CASSPGSVGEQYF. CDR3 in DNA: TGTGCCAGCAGCCCGGGATCCGTGGGGGAGCAGTACTTC.

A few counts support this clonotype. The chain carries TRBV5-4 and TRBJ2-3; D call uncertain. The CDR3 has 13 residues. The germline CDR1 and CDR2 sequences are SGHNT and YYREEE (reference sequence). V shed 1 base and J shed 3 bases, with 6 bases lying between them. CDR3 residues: CASSLRLTDTQYF. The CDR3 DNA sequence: TGTGCCAGCAGCTTGAGACTTACAGATACGCAGTATTTT. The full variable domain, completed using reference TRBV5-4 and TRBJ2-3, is ETGVTQSPTHLIKTRGQQVTLRCSSQSGHNTVSWYQQALGQGPQFIFQYYREEENGRGNFPPRFSGLQFPNYSSELNVNALELDDSALYLCASSLRLTDTQYFGPGTRLTVL.

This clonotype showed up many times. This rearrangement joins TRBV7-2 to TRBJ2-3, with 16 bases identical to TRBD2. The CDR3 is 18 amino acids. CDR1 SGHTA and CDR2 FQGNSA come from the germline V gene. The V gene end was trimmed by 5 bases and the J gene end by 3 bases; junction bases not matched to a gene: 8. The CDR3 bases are TGTGCCAGCAGCAAACCGGGACTAGCGGGGGGGCCGACAGATACGCAGTATTTT. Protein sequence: CASSKPGLAGGPTDTQYF.

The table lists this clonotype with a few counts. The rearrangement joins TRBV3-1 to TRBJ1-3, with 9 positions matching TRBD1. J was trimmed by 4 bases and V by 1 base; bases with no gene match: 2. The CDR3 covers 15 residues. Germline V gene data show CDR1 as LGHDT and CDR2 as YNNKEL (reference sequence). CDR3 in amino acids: CASSQGTGVGNTIYF. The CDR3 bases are TGTGCCAGCAGCCAAGGGACAGGGGTCGGAAACACCATATATTTT.

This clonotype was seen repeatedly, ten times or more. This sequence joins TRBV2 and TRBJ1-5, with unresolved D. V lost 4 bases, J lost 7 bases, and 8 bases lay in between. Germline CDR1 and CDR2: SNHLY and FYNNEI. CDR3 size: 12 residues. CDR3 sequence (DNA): TGTGCCAGCAGTGGCCCTGGACAGCCCCAGCATTTT. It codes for CASSGPGQPQHF. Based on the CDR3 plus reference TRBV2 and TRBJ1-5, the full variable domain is EPEVTQTPSHQVTQMGQEVILRCVPISNHLYFYWYRQILGQKVEFLVSFYNNEISEKSEIFDDQFSVERPDGSNFTLKIRSTKLEDSAMYFCASSGPGQPQHFGDGTRLSIL.

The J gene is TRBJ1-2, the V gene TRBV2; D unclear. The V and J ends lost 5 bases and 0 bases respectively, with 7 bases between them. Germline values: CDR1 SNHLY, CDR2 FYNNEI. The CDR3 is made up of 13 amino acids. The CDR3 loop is CASSQATNYGYTF. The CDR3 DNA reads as TGTGCCAGCAGTCAGGCGACTAACTATGGCTACACCTTC.

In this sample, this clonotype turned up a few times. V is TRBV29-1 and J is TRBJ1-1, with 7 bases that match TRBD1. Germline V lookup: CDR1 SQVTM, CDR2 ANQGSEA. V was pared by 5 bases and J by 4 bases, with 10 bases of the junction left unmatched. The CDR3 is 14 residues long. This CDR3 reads CSVRSGGFRTEAFF. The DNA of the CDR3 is TGCAGCGTTCGTTCAGGGGGTTTCCGCACTGAAGCTTTCTTT. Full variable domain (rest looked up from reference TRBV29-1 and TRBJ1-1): SAVISQKPSRDICQRGTSLTIQCQVDSQVTMMFWYRQQPGQSLTLIATANQGSEATYESGFVIDKFPISRPNLTFSTLTVSNMSPEDSSIYLCSVRSGGFRTEAFFGQGTRLTVV.

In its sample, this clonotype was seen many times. The DNA of the CDR3 is TGTGCCAGCAGTTACTCGGACAGGGGAAACACCATATATTTT. The encoded protein is CASSYSDRGNTIYF. This rearrangement joins TRBV6-2 or TRBV6-3 to TRBJ1-3, with 7 bases fitting TRBD1. Germline V CDR1 and CDR2: MNHEY, SVGEGT. The CDR3 is 14 residues long. The ends lost 0 bases at V and 4 bases at J; junction bases unmatched: 0.

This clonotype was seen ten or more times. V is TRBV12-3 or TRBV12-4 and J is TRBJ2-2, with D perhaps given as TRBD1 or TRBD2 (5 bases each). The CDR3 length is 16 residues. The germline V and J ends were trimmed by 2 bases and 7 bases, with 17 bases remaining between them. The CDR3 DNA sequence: TGTGCCAGCAGTTTATTGTCGCTAGCCCAGGGCGGGGAGCTGTTTTTT. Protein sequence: CASSLLSLAQGGELFF.

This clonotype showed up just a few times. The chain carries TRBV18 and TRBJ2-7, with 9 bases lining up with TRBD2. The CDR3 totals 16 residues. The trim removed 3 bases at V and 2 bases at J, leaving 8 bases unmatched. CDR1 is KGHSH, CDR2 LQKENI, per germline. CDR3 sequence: CASSPLAGVTAYEQYF. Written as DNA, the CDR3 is TGTGCCAGCTCACCCTTAGCGGGAGTAACGGCCTACGAGCAGTACTTC.

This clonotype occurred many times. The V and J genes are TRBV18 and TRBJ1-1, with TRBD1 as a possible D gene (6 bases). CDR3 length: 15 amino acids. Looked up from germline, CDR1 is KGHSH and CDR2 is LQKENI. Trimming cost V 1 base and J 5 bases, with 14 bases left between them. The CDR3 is CASSPQQGVETEAFF. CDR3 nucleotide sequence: TGTGCCAGCTCACCACAACAGGGTGTTGAGACTGAAGCTTTCTTT.

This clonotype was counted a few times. This chain's CDR3 is CASSGGGGSYTDTQYF. CDR3 coding DNA: TGTGCCAGTAGCGGGGGTGGCGGAAGCTACACAGATACGCAGTATTTT. This rearrangement joins TRBV19 to TRBJ2-3; the D gene is possibly TRBD2 (6 bases). V gave up 6 bases and J gave up 2 bases, with 18 bases separating them. The length of the CDR3 is 16 residues. Germline assignment: CDR1 LNHDA and CDR2 SQIVND (reference sequence).

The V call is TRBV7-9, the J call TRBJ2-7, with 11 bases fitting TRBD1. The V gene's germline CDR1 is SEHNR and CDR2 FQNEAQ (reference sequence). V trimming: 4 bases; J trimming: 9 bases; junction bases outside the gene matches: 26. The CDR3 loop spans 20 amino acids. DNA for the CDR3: TGTGCCAGCAGCTCCCTCCCCGGACAGGGGGCTGGGGGGCATCATTGGGCGCAGTACTTC. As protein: CASSSLPGQGAGGHHWAQYF.

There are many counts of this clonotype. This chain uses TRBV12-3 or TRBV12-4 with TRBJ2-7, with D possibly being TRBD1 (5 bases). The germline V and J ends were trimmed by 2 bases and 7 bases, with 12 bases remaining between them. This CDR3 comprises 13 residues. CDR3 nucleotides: TGTGCCAGCAGTTTATCCCCCAGGGAAGAGCAGTACTTC. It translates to CASSLSPREEQYF.

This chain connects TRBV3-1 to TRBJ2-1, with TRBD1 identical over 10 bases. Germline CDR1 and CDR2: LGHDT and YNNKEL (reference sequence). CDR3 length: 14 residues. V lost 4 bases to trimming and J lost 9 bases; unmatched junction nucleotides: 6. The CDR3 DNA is TGTGCCAGCAGCCGTCCGGGACAGGGGTTTGAGCAGTTCTTC. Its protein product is CASSRPGQGFEQFF.

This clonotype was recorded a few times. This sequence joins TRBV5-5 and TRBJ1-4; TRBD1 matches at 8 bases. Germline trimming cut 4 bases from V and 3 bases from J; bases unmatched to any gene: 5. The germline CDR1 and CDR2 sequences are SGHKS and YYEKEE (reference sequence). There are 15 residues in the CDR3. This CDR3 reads CASSKQGAANEKLFF. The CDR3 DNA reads TGTGCCAGCAGCAAGCAGGGGGCAGCTAATGAAAAACTGTTTTTT. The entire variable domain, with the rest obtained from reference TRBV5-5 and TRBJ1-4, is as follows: DAGVTQSPTHLIKTRGQQVTLRCSPISGHKSVSWYQQVLGQGPQFIFQYYEKEERGRGNFPDRFSARQFPNYSSELNVNALLLGDSALYLCASSKQGAANEKLFFGSGTQLSVL.

CDR3 protein: CASSQGSGQKVYGYTF. The CDR3 nucleotides read TGCGCCAGCAGCCAAGGATCGGGACAGAAAGTCTATGGCTACACCTTC. The chain combines TRBV4-3 with TRBJ1-2; TRBD1 agrees at 7 bases. V was clipped by 1 base and J by 4 bases; unmatched bases: 9. The CDR3 covers 16 residues. CDR1 LGHNA and CDR2 YSLEER come from the germline V gene.